The clone carrying this T cell receptor beta chain appeared a single time. Its specificity is unknown. V was pared by 3 bases and J by 5 bases, with 12 bases between. The CDR3 has 14 amino acids. Per germline, CDR1 KGHDR and CDR2 SFDVKD. The source of the sample is a study of identical twins. Study-level findings and limits: Cross-sectional statistical analysis was relied on for the conclusions, without the same donors being followed.

TCRdb used MiXCR to reprocess the 5' RACE reads, holding one entry per CDR3 protein. The sample includes 450,000 or so distinct CDR3 sequences, approximately 15% of them seen just once. The same specimen was also included in a second study, on yellow fever vaccine responses in identical twins.

The V gene is TRBV24-1, the J gene TRBJ2-5; tentative D call: TRBD1 (6 bases). This receptor was obtained from a woman younger than 35 in good health. Sequenced sample: CD4+ T cells sorted from blood. CDR3 DNA sequence: TGTGCCACCAGTGATACAGGGAGCCACGAGACCCAGTACTTC. Translated: CATSDTGSHETQYF.